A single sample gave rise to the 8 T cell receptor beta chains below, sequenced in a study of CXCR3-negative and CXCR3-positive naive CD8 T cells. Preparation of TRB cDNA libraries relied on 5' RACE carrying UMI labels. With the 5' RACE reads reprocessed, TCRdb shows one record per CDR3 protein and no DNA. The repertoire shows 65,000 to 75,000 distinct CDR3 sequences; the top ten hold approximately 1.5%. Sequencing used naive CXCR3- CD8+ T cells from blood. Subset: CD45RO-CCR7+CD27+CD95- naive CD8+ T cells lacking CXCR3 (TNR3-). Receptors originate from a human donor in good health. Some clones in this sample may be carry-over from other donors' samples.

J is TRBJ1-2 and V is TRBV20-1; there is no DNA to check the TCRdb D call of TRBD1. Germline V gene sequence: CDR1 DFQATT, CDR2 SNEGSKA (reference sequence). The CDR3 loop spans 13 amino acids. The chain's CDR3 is CSTLPGQAYGYTF.

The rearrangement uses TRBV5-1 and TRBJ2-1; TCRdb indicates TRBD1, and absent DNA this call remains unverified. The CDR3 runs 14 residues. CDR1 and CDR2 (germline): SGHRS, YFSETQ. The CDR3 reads CASSFGGTDNEQFF.

The CDR3 sequence is CASSSNRPLHF. The chain employs TRBV11-2 and TRBJ1-6. Germline V gene lookup returns CDR1 SGHAT and CDR2 FQNNGV. The CDR3 is 11 amino acids.

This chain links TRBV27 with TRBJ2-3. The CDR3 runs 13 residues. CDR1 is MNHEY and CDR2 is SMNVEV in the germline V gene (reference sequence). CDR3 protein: CASGQGSTDTQYF.

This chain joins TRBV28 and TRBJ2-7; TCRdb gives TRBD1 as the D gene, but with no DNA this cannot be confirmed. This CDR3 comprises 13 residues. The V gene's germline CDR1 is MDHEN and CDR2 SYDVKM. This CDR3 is CASSLSRASEQYF.

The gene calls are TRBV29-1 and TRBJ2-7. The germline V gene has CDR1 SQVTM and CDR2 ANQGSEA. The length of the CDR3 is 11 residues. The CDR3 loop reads CSVEDKAEQYF.

CDR3 in amino acids: CASSPGGLAINEQFF. The chain recombines TRBV9 with TRBJ2-1; the TCRdb call, TRBD2, lacks DNA for checking. The CDR3 consists of 15 residues. The germline CDR1 and CDR2 sequences are SGDLS and YYNGEE. Full variable domain (outside the CDR3, taken from reference TRBV9 and TRBJ2-1): DSGVTQTPKHLITATGQRVTLRCSPRSGDLSVYWYQQSLDQGLQFLIQYYNGEERAKGNILERFSAQQFPDLHSELNLSSLELGDSALYFCASSPGGLAINEQFFGPGTRLTVL.

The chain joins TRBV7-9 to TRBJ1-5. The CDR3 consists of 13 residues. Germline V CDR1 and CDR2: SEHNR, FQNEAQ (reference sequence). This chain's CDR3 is CASSLSSGQPQHF.